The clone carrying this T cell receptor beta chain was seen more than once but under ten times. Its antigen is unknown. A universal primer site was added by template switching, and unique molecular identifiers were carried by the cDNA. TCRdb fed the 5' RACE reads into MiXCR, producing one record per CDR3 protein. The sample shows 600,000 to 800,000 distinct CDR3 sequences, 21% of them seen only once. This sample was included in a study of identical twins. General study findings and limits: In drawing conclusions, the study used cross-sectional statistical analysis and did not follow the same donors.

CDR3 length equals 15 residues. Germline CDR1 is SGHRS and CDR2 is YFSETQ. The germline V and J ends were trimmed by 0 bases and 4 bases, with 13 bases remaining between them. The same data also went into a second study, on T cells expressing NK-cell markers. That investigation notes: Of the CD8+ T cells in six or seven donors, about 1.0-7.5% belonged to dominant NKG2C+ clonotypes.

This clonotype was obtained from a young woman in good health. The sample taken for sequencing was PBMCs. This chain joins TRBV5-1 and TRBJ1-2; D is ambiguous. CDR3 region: CASSLDSSSSYGYTF. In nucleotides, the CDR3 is TGCGCCAGCAGCTTGGACTCCTCCAGCAGCTATGGCTACACCTTC.